This entry lists 20 T cell receptor beta chains sequenced from one sample in a study of human T cells and chemical hapten exposure. Described time point: pre-sensitization, week 0. Treatment given: therapeutic diphenylcyclopropenone sensitization with weekly scalp DPC. MiXCR, applied by TCRdb to the RACE reads, yields one record per CDR3 protein. The sample contains a few hundred thousand distinct CDR3 sequences, 4.5% to 7% of which appear only once. The starting material was whole blood, obtained in connection with sensitization to the hapten diphenylcyclopropenone (DPC). The receptors originated from a young woman with alopecia areata. Some clones in this sample may be carry-over from other donors' samples.

This clonotype has a handful of counts. V is TRBV5-4 and J is TRBJ2-5; either TRBD1 or TRBD2 may supply D (6 bases each). The V gene's germline CDR1 is SGHNT and CDR2 YYREEE (reference sequence). The V and J ends lost 3 bases and 3 bases respectively, with 15 bases between them. The CDR3 runs to 15 residues. CDR3 residues: CASSSERGAEETQYF. CDR3 coding DNA: TGTGCCAGCAGCTCAGAAAGGGGGGCTGAAGAGACCCAGTACTTC.

J is TRBJ2-3 and V is TRBV7-2, with D possibly TRBD2 on 5 matching bases. V lost 2 bases, J lost 2 bases, and 8 bases lay in between. From germline, CDR1 is SGHTA and CDR2 FQGNSA. The CDR3 sequence is 14 residues long. CDR3 bases: TGTGCCAGCAGCTTAAGCGGAGTCACAGATACGCAGTATTTT. Translated, it gives CASSLSGVTDTQYF. Full variable domain (outside the CDR3, taken from reference TRBV7-2 and TRBJ2-3): GAGVSQSPSNKVTEKGKDVELRCDPISGHTALYWYRQSLGQGLEFLIYFQGNSAPDKSGLPSDRFSAERTGGSVSTLTIQRTQQEDSAVYLCASSLSGVTDTQYFGPGTRLTVL.

This clonotype showed up many times. CDR3 DNA: TGTGCCAGCAGCCAAGCGGGACTAGCGGGGGGGCATGAGCAGTTCTTC. Translation: CASSQAGLAGGHEQFF. This chain connects TRBV4-2 to TRBJ2-1; 16 bases line up with TRBD2. With 1 base clipped from V and 8 bases from J, the junction kept 2 bases outside the gene matches. Germline V gives CDR1 LGHNA, CDR2 YNFKEQ. The CDR3 sequence is 16 residues long.

There are many counts of this clonotype. The V call is TRBV2, the J call TRBJ2-5; D remains ambiguous. The germline V gene has CDR1 SNHLY and CDR2 FYNNEI. Trimming removed 1 base at V and 1 base at J, with 10 bases between. The CDR3 length is 15 residues. The CDR3 reads CASSEVWEGQETQYF. As DNA, the CDR3 is TGTGCCAGCAGTGAAGTCTGGGAAGGCCAAGAGACCCAGTACTTC.

The chain couples TRBV3-1 to TRBJ1-2; D unresolved. The germline V gene has CDR1 LGHDT and CDR2 YNNKEL (reference sequence). The CDR3 sequence is 14 residues long. V gave up 1 base and J gave up 4 bases, with 10 bases separating them. This CDR3 reads CASSQADGSYGYTF. The CDR3 bases are TGTGCCAGCAGCCAAGCTGACGGATCCTATGGCTACACCTTC.

This clonotype was observed a handful of times. The chain is built from TRBV16 and TRBJ1-4; D call uncertain. The length of the CDR3 is 13 residues. The V and J ends lost 8 bases and 3 bases respectively, with 10 bases between them. The germline gives CDR1 KGHSY, CDR2 FQNENV. DNA of the CDR3: TGTGCCAGCTCCCCCGGGGCTAATGAAAAACTGTTTTTT. Translation: CASSPGANEKLFF.

This clonotype was recorded at least ten times. This sequence joins TRBV6-6 and TRBJ2-3; D is perhaps TRBD2 (5 bases). Germline lookup yields CDR1 MNHNY and CDR2 SVGAGI (reference sequence). This CDR3 has 15 residues. Between the trimmed V and J ends, which lost 5 bases and 0 bases, there was a span of 12 bases. The CDR3 DNA is TGTGCCAGCAGTCTACTAGTTGGTAGCACAGATACGCAGTATTTT. Amino acids: CASSLLVGSTDTQYF.

The sample holds many counts of this clonotype. The chain employs TRBV6-6 and TRBJ1-6; 7 bases fit TRBD1. Germline assignment: CDR1 MNHNY and CDR2 SVGAGI (reference sequence). Trimming removed 5 bases from V and 4 bases from J; junction bases left unmatched: 5. The CDR3 contains 15 residues. The chain's CDR3 is CASSPRDSYNSPLHF. The CDR3 DNA reads TGTGCCAGCAGTCCACGGGACAGTTATAATTCACCCCTCCACTTT.

This sequence joins TRBV5-1 and TRBJ1-4, with a weak D call TRBD1 (6 bases). Germline V lookup: CDR1 SGHRS, CDR2 YFSETQ. Trimming took off 3 bases at V and 4 bases at J, with 13 bases between the two ends. The CDR3 is 15 amino acids. The chain's CDR3 is CASSSQGQGNEKLFF. CDR3 bases: TGCGCCAGCAGCTCGCAGGGGCAGGGTAATGAAAAACTGTTTTTT.

This clonotype was observed at least ten times. The V gene is TRBV6-5, the J gene TRBJ2-3; a possible D gene is TRBD2 (5 bases). The CDR3 is 14 residues long. Germline values: CDR1 MNHEY, CDR2 SVGAGI. V lost 5 bases and J 7 bases, leaving 16 bases between the germline ends. This chain's CDR3 is CASSKDGVENTQYF. The CDR3 bases are TGTGCCAGCAGTAAGGACGGGGTAGAGAATACGCAGTATTTT.

This clonotype was found many times. The chain is built from TRBV10-3 and TRBJ2-3, with TRBD1 matching 12 bases. From germline, CDR1 is ENHRY and CDR2 SYGVKD. The CDR3 has 19 residues. The junction had 12 bases not matched to a gene; V was cut back by 0 bases and J by 5 bases. The CDR3 spells CAISESLIPGTGGRDTQYF. DNA for the CDR3: TGTGCCATCAGTGAGTCGTTAATACCGGGGACAGGGGGCCGAGATACGCAGTATTTT.

This clonotype was recorded at least ten times. The chain recombines TRBV3-1 with TRBJ2-1; TRBD2 matches 9 bases. This CDR3 comprises 18 residues. Germline V gives CDR1 LGHDT, CDR2 YNNKEL (reference sequence). The ends lost 0 bases at V and 5 bases at J; junction bases unmatched: 11. This CDR3 reads CASSQDTPQAGGNNEQFF. The CDR3 nucleotides are TGTGCCAGCAGCCAAGATACCCCCCAAGCGGGGGGTAACAATGAGCAGTTCTTC.

This clonotype was seen more than once but under ten times. CDR3 nucleotides: TGTGCCAGCAGCTTAAGCGGGGGGCCCCAAGAGACCCAGTACTTC. Protein: CASSLSGGPQETQYF. V usage is TRBV7-2 and J usage is TRBJ2-5, with 9 bases identical to TRBD2. J lost 1 base, V lost 2 bases, and 2 bases had no gene match. The germline CDR1 and CDR2 sequences are SGHTA and FQGNSA. The CDR3 runs 15 residues.

This sequence joins TRBV5-1 and TRBJ1-1; TRBD1 is a possible D gene (5 bases). This CDR3 has 18 amino acids. Germline-derived CDR1 and CDR2 are SGHRS and YFSETQ. The germline V and J ends were trimmed by 0 bases and 1 base, with 19 bases remaining between them. The CDR3 loop reads CASSLDSWGRVSNTEAFF. The CDR3 DNA is TGCGCCAGCAGCTTGGATTCCTGGGGGAGGGTATCGAACACTGAAGCTTTCTTT.

This clonotype was seen more than once but under ten times. The chain carries TRBV4-3 and TRBJ2-2; D is unresolved. Germline V CDR1 and CDR2: LGHNA, YSLEER. V was cut by 1 base and J by 3 bases, with 6 bases left in between. The CDR3 spans 14 residues. Written as DNA, the CDR3 is TGCGCCAGCAGCCAAGGGGATCACACCGGGGAGCTGTTTTTT. Residues: CASSQGDHTGELFF.

This clonotype was picked up many times. The chain combines TRBV20-1 with TRBJ1-5, with D perhaps matching TRBD1 (6 bases). The CDR3 contains 13 residues. V dropped 5 bases and J dropped 4 bases, with 12 bases sitting between them. CDR1 is DFQATT and CDR2 is SNEGSKA in the germline V gene (reference sequence). In nucleotides, the CDR3 is TGCAGTGCTCAAGGGACACCTAATCAGCCCCAGCATTTT. It specifies CSAQGTPNQPQHF.

CDR3 sequence: CASSQVIQGAAEAFF. CDR3 nucleotides: TGTGCCAGCAGCCAAGTCATTCAGGGGGCCGCTGAAGCTTTCTTT. This chain joins TRBV4-2 and TRBJ1-1; 8 bases are shared with TRBD1. The CDR3 contains 15 residues. With V trimmed by 1 base and J by 6 bases, 7 bases remained unmatched. From germline, CDR1 is LGHNA and CDR2 YNFKEQ.

There are a few counts of this clonotype. The chain combines TRBV5-6 with TRBJ1-5; no firm D call. CDR3 size: 15 residues. The germline CDR1 and CDR2 sequences are SGHDT and YYEEEE. V lost 2 bases and J lost 0, with 9 bases in between. In DNA form, the CDR3 reads TGTGCCAGCAGCTTTAGCCCCAATAGCAATCAGCCCCAGCATTTT. It yields the protein CASSFSPNSNQPQHF.

This clonotype has just a few counts. The rearrangement joins TRBV20-1 to TRBJ1-4; a weak D match, TRBD1 (6 bases). CDR3 length: 13 amino acids. Germline loops: CDR1 DFQATT, CDR2 SNEGSKA (reference sequence). V lost 6 bases, J lost 3 bases, and 11 bases lay in between. CDR3 region: CSAEQGANEKLFF. The CDR3 DNA is TGCAGTGCCGAACAGGGTGCTAATGAAAAACTGTTTTTT.

The table lists this clonotype with a few counts. The chain is built from TRBV7-2 and TRBJ1-4; D may be TRBD1 (6 bases). V was pared by 5 bases and J by 8 bases, with 9 bases between. The CDR3 covers 12 residues. CDR1 is SGHTA and CDR2 is FQGNSA in the germline V gene. Here the CDR3 DNA reads TGTGCCAGCAGCCTCACAGGGGAAAAACTGTTTTTT. Translating gives CASSLTGEKLFF.